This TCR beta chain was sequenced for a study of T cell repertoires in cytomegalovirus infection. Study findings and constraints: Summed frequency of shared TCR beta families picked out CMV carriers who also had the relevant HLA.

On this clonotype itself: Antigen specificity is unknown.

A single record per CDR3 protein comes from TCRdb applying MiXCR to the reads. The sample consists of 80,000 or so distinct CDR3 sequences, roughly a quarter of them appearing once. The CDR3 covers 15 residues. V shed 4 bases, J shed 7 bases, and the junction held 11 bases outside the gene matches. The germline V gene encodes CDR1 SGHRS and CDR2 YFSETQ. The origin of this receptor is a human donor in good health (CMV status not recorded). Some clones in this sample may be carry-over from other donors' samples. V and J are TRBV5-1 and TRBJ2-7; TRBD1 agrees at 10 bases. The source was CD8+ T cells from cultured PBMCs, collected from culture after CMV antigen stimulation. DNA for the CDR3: TGCGCCAGCAGCGTCCTCGGGACAGGGGATTTGGAGCAGTACTTC. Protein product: CASSVLGTGDLEQYF.